This paragraph covers one TCR beta chain sequence. This entry comes from a study of blood T cell repertoires in COVID-19. Trimming shortened V by 5 bases and J by 1 base, and 14 bases separated the two germline ends. In germline, CDR1 is LNHDA, CDR2 SQIVND (reference sequence). The CDR3 runs to 15 residues. Measured with immunoSEQ multiplex PCR; TCRdb has only the in-frame clones, and not every one. This sample has 250,000 to 350,000 clones; 70% to 90% occur once, and the top ten carry approximately 1%. Sequences were obtained from PBMCs or T cells enriched from blood (not recorded which). The clonotype comes from a young woman who had recovered from COVID-19. The genes are TRBV19 and TRBJ1-1, with a tentative D call TRBD1 (6 bases). DNA for the CDR3: TGTGCCAGTAGTCCTCAGGACAGTCAGAACACTGAAGCTTTCTTT. This gives the protein CASSPQDSQNTEAFF. The variable domain in full, completed from reference TRBV19 and TRBJ1-1, reads DGGITQSPKYLFRKEGQNVTLSCEQNLNHDAMYWYRQDPGQGLRLIYYSQIVNDFQKGDIAEGYSVSREKKESFPLTVTSAQKNPTAFYLCASSPQDSQNTEAFFGQGTRLTVV.